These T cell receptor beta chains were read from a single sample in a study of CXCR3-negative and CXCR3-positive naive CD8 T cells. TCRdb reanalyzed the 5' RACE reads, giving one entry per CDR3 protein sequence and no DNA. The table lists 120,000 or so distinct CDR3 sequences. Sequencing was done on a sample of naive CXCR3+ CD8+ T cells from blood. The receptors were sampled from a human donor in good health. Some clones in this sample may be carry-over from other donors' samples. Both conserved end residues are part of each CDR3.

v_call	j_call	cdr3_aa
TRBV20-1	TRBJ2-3	CSARDRVQLDTQYF
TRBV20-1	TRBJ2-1	CSARAPGLAGFSYNEQFF
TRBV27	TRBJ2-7	CASRPNAYEQYF
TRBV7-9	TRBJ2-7	CASSTPRDGTYEQYF
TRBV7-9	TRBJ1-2	CASSLGGKDYGYTF
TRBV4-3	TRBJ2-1	CASSSPRPGTGVGEQFF
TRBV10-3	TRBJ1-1	CAISESGPPTEAFF
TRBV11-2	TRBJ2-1	CASSLDQPSGRGNEQFF
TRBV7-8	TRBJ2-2	CASSLAGGLAGRLGELFF
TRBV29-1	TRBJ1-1	CSVVKGRADTEAFF
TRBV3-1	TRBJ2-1	CASSQEESAMSSYNEQFF
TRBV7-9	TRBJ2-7	CASSLASGAYEQCF
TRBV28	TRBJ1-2	CASSDETGNYGYTF
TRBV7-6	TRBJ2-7	CASSLGPKTGSYEQYF
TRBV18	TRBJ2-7	CASSLPDLSYEQYF
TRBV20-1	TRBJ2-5	CSALQGGETQYF
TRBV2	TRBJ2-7	CASSVDSPYEQYF